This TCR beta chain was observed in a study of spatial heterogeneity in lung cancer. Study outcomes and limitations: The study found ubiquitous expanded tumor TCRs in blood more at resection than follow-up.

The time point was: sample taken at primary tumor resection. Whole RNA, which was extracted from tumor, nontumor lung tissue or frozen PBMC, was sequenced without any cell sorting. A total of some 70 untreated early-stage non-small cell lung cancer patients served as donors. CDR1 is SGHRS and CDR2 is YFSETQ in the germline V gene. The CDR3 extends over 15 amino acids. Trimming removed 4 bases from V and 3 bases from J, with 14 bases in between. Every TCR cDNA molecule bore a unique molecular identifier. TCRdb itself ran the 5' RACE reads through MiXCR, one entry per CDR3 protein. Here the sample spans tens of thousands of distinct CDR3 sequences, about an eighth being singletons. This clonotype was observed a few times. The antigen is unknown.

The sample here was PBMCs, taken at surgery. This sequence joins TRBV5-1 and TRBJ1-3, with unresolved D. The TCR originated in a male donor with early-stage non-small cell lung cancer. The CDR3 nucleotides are TGCGCCAGCAGCCTGGGATTGGGGAATGGAAACACCATATATTTT. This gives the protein CASSLGLGNGNTIYF.